What follows describes a single T cell receptor beta chain. The authors' processing: Nucleated cell number was recorded as an estimate derived from reference gene primer amplification. TCRdb's copy holds only in-frame clones and misses some; the assay was immunoSEQ multiplex PCR. V and J calls plus clone size are reproduced from that table; the DNA served to infer D and trimming. The table records 200,000 to 300,000 clones, roughly nine tenths of them present only once. This sample stems from a study of blood T cell repertoires in COVID-19. Study at large: The cDNA or gDNA used as material had been derived from T cells, B-cell-depleted T cells, or PBMCs.

The CDR3 is 15 amino acids. After removal of 6 bases from V and 1 base from J, the junction contained 8 bases not matched to a gene. The germline gives CDR1 MDHEN, CDR2 SYDVKM. This chain connects TRBV28 to TRBJ2-7; 8 bases match TRBD1. The material sequenced was peripheral blood. This TCR derives from a man in his sixties with acute or convalescent COVID-19. The CDR3 is CASSAPGGASYEQYF. CDR3 nucleotide sequence: TGTGCCAGCAGCGCTCCAGGGGGCGCGTCCTACGAGCAGTACTTC.